Given below is one TCR beta chain in context. Per the authors' pipeline: For nucleated cells, counts were estimated from reference gene primer amplification. Libraries were prepared by immunoSEQ multiplex PCR; TCRdb keeps only in-frame clonotypes and omits some of them. The V and J calls and clone size come from that table; D and trimming were worked out from the DNA. Of hundreds of thousands of clones listed, more than 70% were seen once; the top ten hold 0.95% to 1.5%. These data come from a study of blood T cell repertoires in COVID-19. Study summary: The cDNA or gDNA used as material had been derived from T cells, B-cell-depleted T cells, or PBMCs.

V lost 2 bases and J 4 bases, leaving 9 bases between the germline ends. CDR3 length: 14 residues. The germline V gene has CDR1 SGHVS and CDR2 FNYEAQ. Allocation to cohorts depended on clinical history reported by the participants. The chain couples TRBV7-6 to TRBJ2-1; the D is unclear. Sequencing was carried out using PBMCs or T cells enriched from blood (not recorded which). This receptor was identified in a woman in her thirties or forties with acute COVID-19. The CDR3 here is CASSLSGGYNEQFF. The DNA for the CDR3 is TGTGCCAGCAGCTTATCGGGTGGATACAATGAGCAGTTCTTC.